The 3 T cell receptor beta chains presented below share a single source sample, sequenced in a study of memory CD4+ T cells and cytomegalovirus serostatus. Libraries were prepared by immunoSEQ multiplex PCR; TCRdb keeps only in-frame clonotypes and omits some of them. The table shows over 40,000 clones, with over 75% occurring only once. The sort gate was single viable CD3+CD4+CD8-CD45RO+ cells for memory CD4+ T cells. Sequences were obtained from memory CD4+ T cells from blood. The receptors derive from an adult in good health and CMV-seronegative.

The chain recombines TRBV27 with TRBJ1-2, with D perhaps TRBD1 (6 bases). Looked up from germline, CDR1 is MNHEY and CDR2 is SMNVEV (reference sequence). The CDR3 is 16 amino acids. Trimming cost V 4 bases and J 0 bases, with 15 bases left between them. In DNA form, the CDR3 reads TGTGCCAGCAGTTGGGATGGGACAACACCTAACTATGGCTACACCTTC. This gives the protein CASSWDGTTPNYGYTF.

The rearrangement joins TRBV7-2 to TRBJ2-2; D is unresolved. The germline V and J ends were trimmed by 5 bases and 4 bases, with 5 bases remaining between them. This CDR3 spans 12 amino acids. The germline CDR1 and CDR2 sequences are SGHTA and FQGNSA. CDR3 loop: CASSTFTGELFF. CDR3 DNA sequence: TGTGCCAGCAGCACTTTCACCGGGGAGCTGTTTTTT.

This chain connects TRBV2 to TRBJ1-4, with a tentative D call TRBD1 (6 bases). CDR1 and CDR2 from the germline V gene are SNHLY and FYNNEI. The CDR3 has 15 amino acids. Deletions cut 4 bases from V and 3 bases from J, with 12 bases between. The CDR3 DNA sequence: TGTGCCAGCAGTGGGAGACAGGCATCTAATGAAAAACTGTTTTTT. Protein sequence: CASSGRQASNEKLFF.